The TCR beta chain under discussion was sequenced for a study of T cells after yellow fever vaccination. Study results and limitations: Post-booster repertoires again held most primary-vaccination clones (about 96% CD4, 75% to 90% CD8). The secondary response peaked faster, at day 5 versus 15, but was weaker.

Germline lookup yields CDR1 LGHNA and CDR2 YSLEER. This CDR3 is built from 17 residues. J was trimmed by 4 bases and V by 0 bases; bases with no gene match: 9. TCRdb re-called the 5' RACE reads with MiXCR, one entry per CDR3 protein. The sample includes hundreds of thousands of distinct CDR3 sequences, less than 9.5% of them seen just once. This clonotype has more than one count but fewer than ten. Its target is unknown. This rearrangement joins TRBV4-3 to TRBJ1-2; 9 bases map to TRBD1. The specimen comprised CD4+ T cells sorted from PBMCs, sampled 5 days after the yellow fever booster vaccination. This TCR derives from a man younger than 35 who received the YFV17D yellow fever vaccine. CDR3 region: CASSQDFRDRVAYGYTF. The DNA for the CDR3 is TGCGCCAGCAGCCAAGACTTTAGGGACAGGGTAGCCTATGGCTACACCTTC.